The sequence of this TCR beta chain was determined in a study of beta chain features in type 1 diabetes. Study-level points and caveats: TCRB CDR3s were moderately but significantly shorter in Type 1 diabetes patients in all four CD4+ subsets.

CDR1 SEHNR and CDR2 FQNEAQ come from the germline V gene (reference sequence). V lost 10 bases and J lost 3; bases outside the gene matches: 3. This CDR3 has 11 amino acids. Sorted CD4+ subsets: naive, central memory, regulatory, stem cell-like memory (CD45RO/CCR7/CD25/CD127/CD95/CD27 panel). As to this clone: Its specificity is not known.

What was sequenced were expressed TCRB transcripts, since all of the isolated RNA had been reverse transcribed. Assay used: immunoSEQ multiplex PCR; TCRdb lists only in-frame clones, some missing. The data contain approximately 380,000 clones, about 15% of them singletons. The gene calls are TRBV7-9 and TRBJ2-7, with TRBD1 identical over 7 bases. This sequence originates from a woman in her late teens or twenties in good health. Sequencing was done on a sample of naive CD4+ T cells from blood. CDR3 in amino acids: CATNRGYEQYF. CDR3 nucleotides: TGTGCCACGAACAGGGGCTACGAGCAGTACTTC.